This T cell receptor (beta chain) was documented in a study of blood T cell repertoires in COVID-19 (dated by TCRdb to 2018 to 2020). For the wider study: Samples covering the acute and convalescent phases of COVID-19 were provided by collaborators in the United States, Italy and Spain. The material from the prospective study consisted of cDNA or gDNA derived from T cells, B-cell-depleted T cells, or PBMCs. The repertoires were made available in a free public database intended to serve as a resource for research on the immune response to SARS-CoV-2. The samples were drawn from two sources: the first 160 participants of the ongoing ImmuneRACE study, and 1,254 subjects contributed by 6 global collaborators. The sample metadata nearly always contained a de-identified subject ID, COVID-19 status, age in years and sex. Where available, HLA class I and class II types were obtained from metadata supplied by the sample provider rather than from assay-based typing. Deeply sampled blood TCRbeta repertoires from subjects exposed to, actively infected with, or recovered from COVID-19 were included in the dataset. Beyond this particular receptor, the publication reports: The quantity of clinical and demographic metadata differed by source and by participant and was supplied without curation.

Whole blood was collected in K2EDTA tubes by collaborating institutions according to the institutions' own protocols. For TCRbeta analysis, collaborator samples were shipped as frozen whole blood, as isolated PBMCs, or as DNA extracted from either sample type. As to this clone: No antigen is known for it. Base qualities are not at hand, and no much larger clone is one base apart.

TCRbeta CDR3 regions were amplified from genomic DNA using the immunoSEQ Assay, a bias-controlled multiplex PCR. The study's own analysis went as follows. The number of nucleated cells in each sample was estimated by amplification of reference gene primers within the assay. To quantify the absolute abundance of each unique TCRbeta CDR3 rearrangement, sequence reads were collapsed and filtered. Productive Simpson clonality was computed per sample as the square root of Simpson's diversity index over productive rearrangements. TCRdb's version of the immuneACCESS table is confined to in-frame rearrangements and falls short of the full clone set. An unresolved V gene accounts for under half of the shortfall where checked; the remainder is of unknown origin. V, J and clone size derive from that table, while D and trimming were established from the DNA sequence. In all, the sample holds about 86,000 clones, and roughly 82% of those were seen once. The ten largest make up 1.2% of the sample.

The clonotype originates from a woman aged 80 or over with acute or convalescent COVID-19. Sequenced material: peripheral blood.

The nucleotide sequence reads as follows: TGTGCCAGCGGCAGGGGATATAGCACAGATACGCAGTATTTT. Its coded protein is CASGRGYSTDTQYF. Recombination linked TRBV5-6 to TRBJ2-3, and TRBD1 may be the D gene, going by 6 matching bases. The cysteine opens and the phenylalanine closes a CDR3 of 14 amino acids. Just the 42-base CDR3 DNA is kept, in frame starting at base 1. The germline ends are 12 bases apart after V is trimmed by 7 bases and J by 0 bases. The CDR1 and CDR2 encoded by the germline V gene are SGHDT and YYEEEE.